This T cell receptor beta chain was recovered during a study of OX40 agonist ivuxolimab in advanced cancers. Whole-study context: As their treatment, patients were administered ivuxolimab, an agonistic anti-OX40 (CD134) antibody. Ivuxolimab doses were 0.01, 0.1, 0.3, 1.5, 3 or 10 mg/kg every 2 weeks.

The assay was immunoSEQ multiplex PCR, and TCRdb's table has in-frame clones only and misses some. Among 53,000 or so clones listed, about 88% were seen once. Germline V gene data show CDR1 as SEHNR and CDR2 as FQNEAQ (reference sequence). CDR3 length: 13 amino acids. Losses at the gene ends were 4 bases for V and 6 bases for J; bases not matched to a gene: 6. V and J are TRBV7-9 and TRBJ2-7, with 7 nucleotides matching TRBD2. The sequences come from CD4+ or CD8+ T cells sorted from blood, collected in a trial of the OX40 agonist ivuxolimab. The origin of this receptor is an adult with an advanced solid tumor such as melanoma, head and neck, liver or kidney cancer. The CDR3 region has the DNA TGTGCCAGCAGCTCCGGACTAGTGGGCGAGCAGTACTTC. It is translated as CASSSGLVGEQYF.